Listed below are T cell receptor beta chains from one sample, sequenced in a study of cytomegalovirus exposure and HLA in healthy donors. Generated by immunoSEQ multiplex PCR, the TCRdb table keeps only in-frame clones and is missing some. The sample has under 200,000 clones; roughly nine tenths are singletons. Sequencing input: PBMCs. The origin of the receptors is a young woman in good health and CMV-seropositive. CDR3s include the opening cysteine and the closing phenylalanine or tryptophan. A D gene is named only where the DNA matches it firmly. Clone sizes are given selectively: once, few, many, or a class where the clone is expanded.

.	TRBV15	TRBJ2-2	.	CATSSYVSDTGELFF	TGTGCCACCAGCAGCTACGTATCGGACACCGGGGAGCTGTTTTTT
.	TRBV30	TRBJ2-5	.	CAWSWRQETQYF	TGTGCCTGGAGTTGGCGGCAAGAGACCCAGTACTTC
once	TRBV6-5	TRBJ2-7	TRBD2	CASSWRASGYEQYF	TGTGCCAGCAGTTGGCGAGCTAGCGGCTACGAGCAGTACTTC
.	TRBV10-3	TRBJ2-7	.	CAISLGFGNEQYF	TGTGCCATCAGCCTCGGTTTCGGGAACGAGCAGTACTTC
.	TRBV9	TRBJ2-6	.	CASSSQSGANVLTF	TGTGCCAGCTCCTCCCAGTCCGGGGCCAACGTCCTGACTTTC
.	TRBV7-3	TRBJ2-1	.	CASSLGDYKNEQFF	TGTGCCAGCAGCTTAGGAGACTATAAGAATGAGCAGTTCTTC
.	TRBV28	TRBJ1-1	.	CATKGGMGTEAFF	TGTGCCACCAAGGGGGGGATGGGCACTGAAGCTTTCTTT
.	TRBV28	TRBJ1-2	TRBD1	CASIRSGETGDNYGYTF	TGTGCCAGCATCAGATCGGGGGAGACAGGGGATAACTATGGCTACACCTTC
.	TRBV7-9	TRBJ1-1	.	CASSLGGGKLMNTEAFF	TGTGCCAGCAGCTTAGGTGGAGGTAAGCTGATGAACACTGAAGCTTTCTTT
.	TRBV28	TRBJ1-2	TRBD1	CASSLLDRGHGGYTF	TGTGCCAGCAGTTTATTGGACAGGGGGCACGGTGGCTACACCTTC
.	TRBV7-8	TRBJ1-1	.	CASSLEGAVNTEAFF	TGTGCCAGCAGCTTAGAAGGGGCCGTGAACACTGAAGCTTTCTTT
once	TRBV5-1	TRBJ2-2	TRBD1	CASSDPWTGSDTGELFF	TGCGCCAGCAGCGATCCCTGGACAGGATCGGACACCGGGGAGCTGTTTTTT
.	TRBV7-9	TRBJ2-5	TRBD2	CASSPGTRSQETQYF	TGTGCCAGCAGCCCGGGGACTAGATCTCAAGAGACCCAGTACTTC
.	TRBV7-9	TRBJ2-7	TRBD2	CASYGGRNEQYF	TGTGCCAGCTACGGCGGGAGGAACGAGCAGTACTTC
.	TRBV28	TRBJ2-3	TRBD1	CASSLTQGGTDTQYF	TGTGCCAGCAGTTTAACACAGGGGGGCACAGATACGCAGTATTTT
.	TRBV6-4	TRBJ1-5	TRBD1	CASSDADRGVPYSNQPQHF	TGTGCCAGCAGTGACGCCGACAGGGGCGTTCCTTATAGCAATCAGCCCCAGCATTTT
.	TRBV1	TRBJ2-3	.	CTSSQAPPYTDTQYF	TGCACCAGCAGCCAAGCACCTCCCTACACAGATACGCAGTATTTT
.	TRBV14	TRBJ2-3	.	CASSQVSPGPTAWDTQYF	TGTGCCAGCAGCCAAGTCTCCCCGGGTCCGACTGCCTGGGATACGCAGTATTTT
.	TRBV27	TRBJ1-2	TRBD1	CASSPHNDRGYGYTF	TGTGCCAGCAGTCCACACAATGACAGGGGCTATGGCTACACCTTC
.	TRBV19	TRBJ1-1	.	CASSRQGSRYTEAFF	TGTGCCAGTAGTAGGCAGGGGAGCAGGTACACTGAAGCTTTCTTT
.	TRBV9	TRBJ2-3	TRBD2	CASSTRTSGTSDTQYF	TGTGCCAGCAGCACCCGGACTAGCGGGACATCAGATACGCAGTATTTT
once	TRBV9	TRBJ1-2	.	CASSVSLYGYTF	TGTGCCAGCAGCGTTAGCCTCTATGGCTACACCTTC
once	TRBV6-9	TRBJ2-1	TRBD2	CASSYREGPKGQFF	TGTGCCAGCAGTTATCGGGAGGGACCCAAGGGGCAGTTCTTC
.	TRBV19	TRBJ2-1	.	CASSRGGGINIDEQFF	TGTGCCAGCTCCCGAGGGGGGGGCATAAATATAGATGAGCAGTTCTTC